Each of the 22 T cell receptor beta chains below was sequenced from the same sample in a study of Ad26.COV2.S vaccination and SARS-CoV-2 variants. Generated by immunoSEQ multiplex PCR, the TCRdb table keeps only in-frame clones and is missing some. The data show about 440,000 clones, less than 95% seen once. Treatment of the sample: around 19 received Ad26.COV2.S at low or high dose, single or two shots; about five received placebo; per-sample allocation not given. Material that was analyzed had been drawn on day 63 after the first vaccine or placebo injection. The sequences come from peripheral blood, collected in a trial of Ad26.COV2.S vaccine versus placebo. The receptors stem from a person between 18 and 60 years old who received the Ad26.COV2.S COVID-19 vaccine or a placebo.

The chain combines TRBV10-1 with TRBJ2-5; D is perhaps TRBD1 or TRBD2 (7 bases each). Germline lookup yields CDR1 WNHNN and CDR2 SYGVQD (reference sequence). This CDR3 spans 16 amino acids. The V end lost 2 bases, the J end lost 5 bases, and 18 bases lay between the germline ends. This CDR3 is CASSERGAGGVETQYF. The CDR3 DNA reads as TGCGCCAGCAGTGAGCGGGGGGCAGGGGGTGTGGAGACCCAGTACTTC.

The J gene is TRBJ2-1, the V gene TRBV9; the match to TRBD2 covers 11 bases. The junction had 6 bases not matched to a gene; V was cut back by 2 bases and J by 8 bases. The CDR3 covers 15 residues. CDR1 and CDR2 from the germline V gene are SGDLS and YYNGEE. CDR3 residues: CASSVASGRSDEQFF. The CDR3 DNA follows: TGTGCCAGCAGCGTCGCTAGCGGGAGGAGCGATGAGCAGTTCTTC.

As to this clone: Additional DNA sequences in this sample encode the identical CDR3. The chain links TRBV30 to TRBJ2-1; D is perhaps TRBD2 (5 bases). This CDR3 contains 11 residues. V lost 2 bases to trimming and J lost 7 bases, with 6 bases between them. Looked up from germline, CDR1 is GTSNPN and CDR2 is SVGIG (reference sequence). CDR3 sequence (DNA): TGTGCCTGGAGTAGAGGGAATGAGCAGTTCTTC. It codes for CAWSRGNEQFF.

The V call is TRBV19, the J call TRBJ2-2, with no clear D. The CDR3 is 12 amino acids. The V and J ends lost 4 bases and 2 bases respectively, with 2 bases between them. Germline lookup yields CDR1 LNHDA and CDR2 SQIVND (reference sequence). Written as DNA, the CDR3 is TGTGCCAGTAGTACAAACACCGGGGAGCTGTTTTTT. Its translation is CASSTNTGELFF.

As DNA, the CDR3 is TGTGCCAGCAGCTCCTACGACAGGGGGTCTGGCACTGAAGCTTTCTTT. Translated: CASSSYDRGSGTEAFF. The chain carries TRBV7-9 and TRBJ1-1; 9 nucleotides match TRBD1. Germline trimming cut 4 bases from V and 4 bases from J; bases unmatched to any gene: 10. In germline, CDR1 is SEHNR, CDR2 FQNEAQ (reference sequence). There are 16 residues in the CDR3.

The chain employs TRBV28 and TRBJ2-7, with TRBD2 identical over 9 bases. With V trimmed by 2 bases and J by 4 bases, 9 bases remained unmatched. Germline-derived CDR1 and CDR2 are MDHEN and SYDVKM. This CDR3 has 16 residues. CDR3 coding DNA: TGTGCCAGCAGTTTAGGTGGCGCGGGAGGGTATTACGAGCAGTACTTC. Translating it yields CASSLGGAGGYYEQYF. Filled out from reference TRBV28 and TRBJ2-7, the complete variable domain reads DVKVTQSSRYLVKRTGEKVFLECVQDMDHENMFWYRQDPGLGLRLIYFSYDVKMKEKGDIPEGYSVSREKKERFSLILESASTNQTSMYLCASSLGGAGGYYEQYFGPGTRLTVT.

This clone showed up just a few times. This chain uses TRBV23-1 with TRBJ2-7; D possibly matches TRBD1 or TRBD2 (5 bases each). TRBV23-1 is identified as an open reading frame with a role that is uncertain. The length of the CDR3 is 13 residues. Trimming pared 9 bases from V and 2 bases from J, leaving 14 bases between. The CDR3 DNA follows: TGCGCCAGGCGACGGGACCGCACCTACGAGCAGTACTTC. Residues: CARRRDRTYEQYF.

The chain joins TRBV19 to TRBJ2-2; TRBD2 agrees at 15 bases. Germline trimming cut 1 base from V and 3 bases from J; bases unmatched to any gene: 3. The CDR3 runs to 18 residues. In germline, CDR1 is LNHDA, CDR2 SQIVND (reference sequence). CDR3 DNA sequence: TGTGCCAGTAGTATAGGTGGGACTAGCGGGAGGCACACCGGGGAGCTGTTTTTT. This codes for CASSIGGTSGRHTGELFF.

The rearrangement uses TRBV27 and TRBJ2-7; 11 positions match TRBD1. CDR1 and CDR2 from the germline V gene are MNHEY and SMNVEV (reference sequence). V was pared by 3 bases and J by 5 bases, with 9 bases of the junction left unmatched. The CDR3 runs to 16 residues. In DNA form, the CDR3 reads TGTGCCAGCAGTTTCACTCCGGGGGGACAGGGGGACGAGCAGTACTTC. This sequence encodes CASSFTPGGQGDEQYF.

This chain connects TRBV9 to TRBJ2-1, with D unclear. Germline CDR1 and CDR2: SGDLS and YYNGEE. Between the trimmed V and J ends, which lost 0 bases and 4 bases, there was a span of 11 bases. CDR3 length: 15 amino acids. The CDR3 sequence is CASSVEGSQYNEQFF. CDR3 sequence (DNA): TGTGCCAGCAGCGTAGAGGGCTCCCAGTACAATGAGCAGTTCTTC.

The chain has TRBV6-1 and TRBJ2-7; D not resolved. Trimming took 2 bases from V and 3 from J, leaving 11 bases between them. The CDR3 spans 14 residues. In germline, CDR1 is MNHNS, CDR2 SASEGT. CDR3 sequence reads: CASSENFPGYEQYF. Written as DNA, the CDR3 is TGTGCCAGCAGTGAAAATTTTCCGGGCTACGAGCAGTACTTC.

The table lists this clone with a count of one. The V call is TRBV6-1, the J call TRBJ2-5, with 8 bases lining up with TRBD1. J lost 3 bases, V lost 3 bases, and 15 bases had no gene match. Germline V gene sequence: CDR1 MNHNS, CDR2 SASEGT. The CDR3 has 18 amino acids. The CDR3 sequence: CASSDGTGNMGAKETQYF. The CDR3 bases are TGTGCCAGCAGTGACGGGACAGGTAACATGGGGGCTAAAGAGACCCAGTACTTC.

The V call is TRBV27, the J call TRBJ2-3; D may be TRBD2 (6 bases). This CDR3 is built from 13 residues. V lost 3 bases to trimming and J lost 11 bases, with 15 bases between them. Per the germline V gene, CDR1 is MNHEY and CDR2 is SMNVEV (reference sequence). The CDR3 reads CASSFTVPGEQYF. The CDR3 DNA reads TGTGCCAGCAGTTTTACGGTGCCGGGGGAGCAGTATTTT.

CDR3 region: CASSYSGTGGSRVFF. DNA of the CDR3: TGTGCCAGCAGTTACTCCGGGACAGGGGGTTCACGGGTGTTTTTT. V gene TRBV6-6 combines with J gene TRBJ2-2, with TRBD1 identical over 11 bases. J was trimmed by 15 bases and V by 0 bases; bases with no gene match: 9. The CDR3 contains 15 residues. Germline-derived CDR1 and CDR2 are MNHNY and SVGAGI (reference sequence).

This clone was seen more than once but under ten times. This chain uses TRBV5-4 with TRBJ1-2, with 10 bases lining up with TRBD1. Germline V lookup: CDR1 SGHNT, CDR2 YYREEE (reference sequence). This CDR3 is built from 15 residues. Germline trimming cut 0 bases from V and 4 bases from J; bases unmatched to any gene: 3. The DNA for the CDR3 is TGTGCCAGCAGCTTGGTAGGGACAGGGGCCTATGGCTACACCTTC. Its protein product is CASSLVGTGAYGYTF. Based on the CDR3 plus reference TRBV5-4 and TRBJ1-2, the full variable domain is ETGVTQSPTHLIKTRGQQVTLRCSSQSGHNTVSWYQQALGQGPQFIFQYYREEENGRGNFPPRFSGLQFPNYSSELNVNALELDDSALYLCASSLVGTGAYGYTFGSGTRLTVV.

CDR3 in amino acids: CASSYSAGGGGEQYF. For the CDR3, the DNA is TGTGCCAGCAGTTATTCGGCGGGGGGGGGCGGCGAGCAGTACTTC. The chain couples TRBV6-5 to TRBJ2-7; 9 bases align to TRBD2. The CDR3 extends over 15 amino acids. With V trimmed by 3 bases and J by 6 bases, 9 bases remained unmatched. CDR1 is MNHEY, CDR2 SVGAGI, per germline.

The chain combines TRBV7-9 with TRBJ1-6; D is ambiguous. CDR1 is SEHNR, CDR2 FQNEAQ, per germline (reference sequence). V lost 8 bases to trimming and J lost 10 bases, with 15 bases between them. CDR3 size: 13 residues. The CDR3 bases are TGTGCCAGCCAGAAGGGTGGAAAATCACCCCTCCACTTT. Protein: CASQKGGKSPLHF.

V gene TRBV29-1 combines with J gene TRBJ1-2, with 8 bases lining up with TRBD1. CDR1 is SQVTM, CDR2 ANQGSEA, per germline. The junction had 4 bases not matched to a gene; V was cut back by 5 bases and J by 5 bases. This CDR3 is 12 amino acids long. Written as DNA, the CDR3 is TGCAGCGTTTCGGGGACAGGTTATGGCTACACCTTC. This codes for CSVSGTGYGYTF.

V usage is TRBV28 and J usage is TRBJ2-3, with D maybe TRBD2 (5 bases). The CDR3 runs to 17 residues. V was cut by 6 bases and J by 2 bases, with 21 bases left in between. Per germline, CDR1 MDHEN and CDR2 SYDVKM. For the CDR3, the DNA is TGTGCCAGCAGCTACCGTGAGGACTTGCACCCCACAGATACGCAGTATTTT. It encodes CASSYREDLHPTDTQYF.

This clone was picked up one time. This chain uses TRBV10-3 with TRBJ2-5, with a weak D call TRBD2 (6 bases). V gave up 9 bases and J gave up 1 base, with 9 bases separating them. CDR3 length equals 12 residues. CDR1 is ENHRY, CDR2 SYGVKD, per germline. The CDR3 sequence is CAIGTLQETQYF. The CDR3 region has the DNA TGTGCCATAGGGACTCTCCAAGAGACCCAGTACTTC.

V usage is TRBV6-5 and J usage is TRBJ1-2; D remains ambiguous. V lost 0 bases and J 5 bases, leaving 16 bases between the germline ends. CDR1 is MNHEY and CDR2 is SVGAGI in the germline V gene. The CDR3 runs to 16 residues. The CDR3 region has the DNA TGTGCCAGCAGTTACTCGATTGTAACGGGAAGTTATGGCTACACCTTC. Its translation: CASSYSIVTGSYGYTF.

The rearrangement links TRBV4-2 to TRBJ2-7; no clear D. The CDR3 is made up of 17 amino acids. Germline lookup yields CDR1 LGHNA and CDR2 YNFKEQ. Trimming removed 1 base from V and 0 bases from J, with 16 bases in between. The CDR3 coding sequence is TGTGCCAGCAGCCAAGGGGCCTCGGGCGTTAGCTCCTACGAGCAGTACTTC. It yields the protein CASSQGASGVSSYEQYF.